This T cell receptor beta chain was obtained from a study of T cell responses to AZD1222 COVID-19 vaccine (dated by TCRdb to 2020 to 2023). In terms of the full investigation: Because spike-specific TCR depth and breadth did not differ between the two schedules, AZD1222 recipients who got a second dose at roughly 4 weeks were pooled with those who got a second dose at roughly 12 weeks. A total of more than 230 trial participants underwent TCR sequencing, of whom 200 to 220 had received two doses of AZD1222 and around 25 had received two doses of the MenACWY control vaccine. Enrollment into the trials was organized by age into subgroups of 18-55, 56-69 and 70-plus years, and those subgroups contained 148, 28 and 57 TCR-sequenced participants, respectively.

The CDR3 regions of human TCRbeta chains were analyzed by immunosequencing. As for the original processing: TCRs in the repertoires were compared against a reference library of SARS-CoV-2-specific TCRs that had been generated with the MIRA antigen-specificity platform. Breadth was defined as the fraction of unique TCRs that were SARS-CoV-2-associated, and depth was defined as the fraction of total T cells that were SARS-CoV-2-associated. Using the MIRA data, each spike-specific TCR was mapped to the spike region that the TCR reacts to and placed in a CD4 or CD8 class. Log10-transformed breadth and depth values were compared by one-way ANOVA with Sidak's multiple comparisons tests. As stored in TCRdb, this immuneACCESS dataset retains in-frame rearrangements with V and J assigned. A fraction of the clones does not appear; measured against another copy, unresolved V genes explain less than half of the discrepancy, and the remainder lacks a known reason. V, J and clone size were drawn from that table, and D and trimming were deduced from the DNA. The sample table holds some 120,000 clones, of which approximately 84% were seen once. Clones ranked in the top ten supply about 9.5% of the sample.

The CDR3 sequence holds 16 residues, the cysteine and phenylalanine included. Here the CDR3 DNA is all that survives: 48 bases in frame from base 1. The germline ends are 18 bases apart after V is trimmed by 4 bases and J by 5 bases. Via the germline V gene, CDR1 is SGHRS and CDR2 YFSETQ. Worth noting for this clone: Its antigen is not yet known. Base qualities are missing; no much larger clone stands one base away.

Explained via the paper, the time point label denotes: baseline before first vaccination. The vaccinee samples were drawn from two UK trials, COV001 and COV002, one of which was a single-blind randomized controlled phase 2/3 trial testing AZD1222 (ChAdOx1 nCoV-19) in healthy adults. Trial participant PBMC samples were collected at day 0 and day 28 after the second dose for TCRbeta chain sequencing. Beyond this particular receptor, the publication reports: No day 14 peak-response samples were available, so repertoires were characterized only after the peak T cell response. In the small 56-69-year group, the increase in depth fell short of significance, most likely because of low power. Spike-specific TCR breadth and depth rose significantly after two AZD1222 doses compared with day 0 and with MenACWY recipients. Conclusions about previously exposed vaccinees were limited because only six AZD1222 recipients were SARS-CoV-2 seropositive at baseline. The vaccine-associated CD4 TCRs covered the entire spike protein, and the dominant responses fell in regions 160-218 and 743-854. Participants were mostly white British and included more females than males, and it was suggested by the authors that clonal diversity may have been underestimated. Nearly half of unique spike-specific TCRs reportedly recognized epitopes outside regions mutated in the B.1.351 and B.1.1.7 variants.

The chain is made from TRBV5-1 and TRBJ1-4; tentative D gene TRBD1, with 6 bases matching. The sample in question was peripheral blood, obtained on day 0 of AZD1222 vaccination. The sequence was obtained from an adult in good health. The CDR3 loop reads CASSRQASGVNEKLFF. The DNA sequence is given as TGCGCCAGCAGCCGACAGGCAAGCGGGGTAAATGAAAAACTGTTTTTT.